One and the same sample provided the 3 T cell receptor beta chains below, sequenced in a study of blood T cell repertoires in COVID-19. Repertoires were generated with immunoSEQ multiplex PCR, while TCRdb's copy carries only in-frame clones and drops some. The data contain some 120,000 clones, approximately 86% of them singletons. Source material: peripheral blood. Receptors originate from a middle-aged man with acute or convalescent COVID-19.

This chain links TRBV6-5 with TRBJ2-5, with D tentatively TRBD1 (6 bases). The CDR3 is 14 amino acids. Trimming took off 8 bases at V and 2 bases at J, with 15 bases between the two ends. CDR1 and CDR2 from the germline V gene are MNHEY and SVGAGI. The CDR3 protein is CASFRDKGQETQYF. For the CDR3, the DNA is TGTGCCAGCTTTCGGGACAAAGGGCAAGAGACCCAGTACTTC.

The rearrangement links TRBV5-5 to TRBJ2-1; 9 bases map to TRBD1. Germline CDR1 reads SGHKS; CDR2 reads YYEKEE (reference sequence). Losses at the gene ends were 4 bases for V and 9 bases for J; bases not matched to a gene: 8. This CDR3 contains 14 residues. CDR3 region: CASSPGQGFAEQFF. CDR3 DNA: TGTGCCAGCAGCCCCGGACAGGGGTTCGCTGAGCAGTTCTTC. Using reference TRBV5-5 and TRBJ2-1 for the parts outside the CDR3, the full variable domain is DAGVTQSPTHLIKTRGQQVTLRCSPISGHKSVSWYQQVLGQGPQFIFQYYEKEERGRGNFPDRFSARQFPNYSSELNVNALLLGDSALYLCASSPGQGFAEQFFGPGTRLTVL.

J is TRBJ1-1 and V is TRBV19; no clear D gene. The ends were cut back, 9 bases at V and 1 base at J, with 12 bases in the middle. Germline V gives CDR1 LNHDA, CDR2 SQIVND (reference sequence). CDR3 length equals 13 residues. The CDR3 here is CASALRGNTEAFF. For the CDR3, the DNA is TGTGCCAGCGCCCTCCGGGGGAACACTGAAGCTTTCTTT.